This T cell receptor beta chain is from a study of T cells in localized non-small cell lung cancer. With respect to this clone: Its specificity is unknown.

Study results and limitations: Sequence data derive from only one tumor region, so heterogeneity remains possible.

Losses at the gene ends were 5 bases for V and 7 bases for J; bases not matched to a gene: 18. This CDR3 contains 18 residues. Assay used: immunoSEQ multiplex PCR; TCRdb lists only in-frame clones, some missing. This table holds about 900 clones, just over 20% found once. This receptor was taken from a man between 35 and 75 years old with stage III squamous cell lung carcinoma. This chain connects TRBV6-7 to TRBJ2-1; 9 bases are a match to TRBD1. TRBV6-7 is filed as an ORF, its function uncertain. Sequenced material: normal lung tissue next to the tumor, taken before any cancer treatment. In nucleotides, the CDR3 is TGTGCCAGCAGTCATATCTCCCCGGGGGACAGGGCCATAAATGAGCAGTTCTTC. It encodes CASSHISPGDRAINEQFF.